Listed below are T cell receptor beta chains from one sample, sequenced in a study of Ad26.COV2.S vaccination and SARS-CoV-2 variants. TCRdb keeps only in-frame clones here, not all; method: immunoSEQ multiplex PCR. Among fewer than 400,000 clones listed, around four fifths were seen once. Source: peripheral blood, taken in a trial of Ad26.COV2.S vaccine versus placebo. The source is a person aged 18-60 years who received the Ad26.COV2.S COVID-19 vaccine or a placebo. The CDR3 runs from the conserved cysteine through the conserved F or W. A D gene is named only where the DNA matches it firmly. The listing skips clone size in some rows; elsewhere it reads once, few, many or a size class.

j_call,clone_size,d_call,v_call,cdr3_nt,cdr3_aa
TRBJ2-5,.,TRBD1,TRBV19,TGTGCCAGTAGTACCCACGGACAGGGTATGGAGACCCAGTACTTC,CASSTHGQGMETQYF
TRBJ1-6,.,TRBD1,TRBV4-1,TGCGCCAGCAGCCAAGTAACAGGGGCTAATTCACCCCTCCACTTT,CASSQVTGANSPLHF
TRBJ2-2,once,.,TRBV9,TGTGCCAGCAGCGTCCTATATGGGCGGGATACCGGGGAGCTGTTTTTT,CASSVLYGRDTGELFF
TRBJ1-6,.,.,TRBV10-2,TGCGCCAGCAGTGAGGGGGCCGATTCACCCCTCCACTTT,CASSEGADSPLHF
TRBJ2-3,.,.,TRBV10-3,TGTGCCATCAGTGACTACACAGATACGCAGTATTTT,CAISDYTDTQYF
TRBJ1-5,.,.,TRBV19,TGTGCCAGTAGTATCGAGGAGGGCAATCAGCCCCAGCATTTT,CASSIEEGNQPQHF
TRBJ1-3,.,.,TRBV5-4,TGTGCCAGCAGCTTGGGATTCAGTGGAAACACCATATATTTT,CASSLGFSGNTIYF
TRBJ1-4,.,.,TRBV2,TGTGCCAGCCGGTCGGGAGGGTTAAATGAAAAACTGTTTTTT,CASRSGGLNEKLFF
TRBJ1-6,few,.,TRBV7-9,TGTGCCAGCAGCTTAAAGATGTCCGCCGGGGGTGGCTCACCCCTCCACTTT,CASSLKMSAGGGSPLHF
TRBJ2-7,.,.,TRBV10-2,TGCGCCAGCAGTGACAGGGTCTACGAGCAGTACTTC,CASSDRVYEQYF
TRBJ2-5,.,TRBD1,TRBV2,TGTGCCAGCACTCGGGACAGCGACCAAGAGACCCAGTACTTC,CASTRDSDQETQYF
TRBJ2-4,.,.,TRBV6-4,TGTGCCAGCTTACCACGGGGGCGACCGTACTTC,CASLPRGRPYF
TRBJ1-4,.,TRBD1,TRBV9,TGTGCCAGCAGCGTAAGACAGGGGGCGGGTGAAAAACTGTTTTTT,CASSVRQGAGEKLFF
TRBJ2-7,.,.,TRBV5-1,TGCGCCAGCAGCTTTACGACAGGTCCCTACGAGCAGTACTTC,CASSFTTGPYEQYF
TRBJ1-6,few,TRBD1,TRBV5-4,TGTGCCAGCAGCCGGGACAGAGTCGGTTCACCCCTCCACTTT,CASSRDRVGSPLHF
TRBJ1-1,.,.,TRBV10-3,TGTGCCATCAGTGAGTCGAATTACGCTGAAGCTTTCTTT,CAISESNYAEAFF
TRBJ1-1,.,TRBD1,TRBV3-1/TRBV3-2,TGTGCCAGCAGCCCGGGACAGGGACAGTGGACTGAAGCTTTCTTT,CASSPGQGQWTEAFF
TRBJ2-7,.,.,TRBV9,TGTGCCAGCAGCGTAGCGGGGGGGACAGGTGGATTCTACGAGCAGTACTTC,CASSVAGGTGGFYEQYF
TRBJ2-7,.,TRBD2,TRBV5-4,TGTGCCAGCAGCTTCATAGCGGGGAAGTCCTACGAGCAGTACTTC,CASSFIAGKSYEQYF
TRBJ2-7,.,TRBD1,TRBV7-2,TGTGCCAGCAGCACACAGGGGGGCACCGAGCAGTACTTC,CASSTQGGTEQYF
TRBJ2-7,.,TRBD2,TRBV27,TGTGCCAGCAGTTTAATGCGGGGGGCTGCTGGCGAGCAGTACTTC,CASSLMRGAAGEQYF
TRBJ2-3,once,TRBD1,TRBV14,TGTGCCAGCAGTCTCTGGACAGGGGGTACAGATACGCAGTATTTT,CASSLWTGGTDTQYF
TRBJ2-3,few,TRBD2,TRBV7-3,TGTGCCAGCAGCCCGCAATCCGGGACTAGCGTCCCAGATACGCAGTATTTT,CASSPQSGTSVPDTQYF
TRBJ2-7,.,.,TRBV5-1,TGCGCCAGCAGCTTGGGGCCGGGGCAGCCGTACGAGCAGTACTTC,CASSLGPGQPYEQYF
TRBJ2-3,.,.,TRBV10-3,TGTGCCATCAGTCTGGAGGGGGGCAGCACAGATACGCAGTATTTT,CAISLEGGSTDTQYF
TRBJ1-4,few,.,TRBV5-1,TGCGCCAGCAGCTTGGGGGCTTCGCAACTTAATGAAAAACTGTTTTTT,CASSLGASQLNEKLFF
TRBJ2-7,.,.,TRBV5-5,TGTGCCAGCAGCTCCCTTGGGCGGGCCGAGCAGTACTTC,CASSSLGRAEQYF
TRBJ2-5,once,.,TRBV11-2,TGTGCCAGCAGCTTATCGCGGGGCAATCAAGAGACCCAGTACTTC,CASSLSRGNQETQYF
TRBJ1-1,.,.,TRBV2,TGTGCCAGCTCAGTTGCGTCGGAAGCTTTCTTT,CASSVASEAFF
TRBJ1-3,.,.,TRBV7-6,TGTGCCAGCAGCTTAGCCAGGGTCGGAAACACCATATATTTT,CASSLARVGNTIYF
TRBJ1-6,.,TRBD1,TRBV5-4,TGTGCCAGCAGCCCCGGGCAGGACAGGGTTAATTCACCCCTCCACTTT,CASSPGQDRVNSPLHF
TRBJ2-1,.,.,TRBV5-1,TGCGCCAGCAGCCCCCTGGGGTCCTACAATGAGCAGTTCTTC,CASSPLGSYNEQFF
TRBJ2-7,.,.,TRBV18,TGTGCCAGCTCACCTCGAAGTTCGGGGCTTGAGCAGTACTTC,CASSPRSSGLEQYF
TRBJ2-3,.,.,TRBV11-2,TGTGCCAGCAGCGGGGGGACGTATAGCACAGATACGCAGTATTTT,CASSGGTYSTDTQYF
TRBJ1-4,once,.,TRBV9,TGTGCCAGCAGCTCCGGGAACTCTAATGAAAAACTGTTTTTT,CASSSGNSNEKLFF
TRBJ1-5,.,.,TRBV6-5,TGTGCCAGCAGTTACCGTTCGGGGAATCAGCCCCAGCATTTT,CASSYRSGNQPQHF
TRBJ1-4,.,.,TRBV28,TGTGCCAGCAGTTTAGGAAACTGGGGTGAAAAACTGTTTTTT,CASSLGNWGEKLFF
TRBJ2-2,.,.,TRBV5-1,TGCGCCAGCACCCCGGGCGTCGGGGAGCTGTTTTTT,CASTPGVGELFF
TRBJ2-5,.,TRBD1,TRBV6-5,TGTGCCAGCAGCCGACAGGGTTACGAGACCCAGTACTTC,CASSRQGYETQYF
TRBJ1-1,once,TRBD1,TRBV5-1,TGCGCCAGCAGAACCGGGACAGGGAACACTGAAGCTTTCTTT,CASRTGTGNTEAFF
TRBJ2-3,.,.,TRBV6-6,TGTGCCAGCAGTTACCCGGGCCCCACAGATACGCAGTATTTT,CASSYPGPTDTQYF
TRBJ2-7,once,TRBD2,TRBV24-1,TGTGCCACCAACGGGGGGAACTCCTACGAGCAGTACTTC,CATNGGNSYEQYF
TRBJ2-7,.,.,TRBV23-1,TGCGCCAGCAGTCAATCAGCCGAGAGCTCCTACGAGCAGTACTTC,CASSQSAESSYEQYF
TRBJ2-5,.,.,TRBV9,TGTGCCAGCAGCGTAGGTAGCAGGGACCAAGAGACCCAGTACTTC,CASSVGSRDQETQYF
TRBJ2-2,.,.,TRBV13,TGTGCCAGCAGCTTAACCGGGACTCGCACCGGGGAGCTGTTTTTT,CASSLTGTRTGELFF
TRBJ2-1,.,TRBD2,TRBV7-6,TGTGCCAGCAGCTCCCGACTAGCGGGGGCCTACAATGAGCAGTTCTTC,CASSSRLAGAYNEQFF
TRBJ2-7,.,TRBD1,TRBV27,TGTGCCAGCAGTCCCAATCCAGGGACAGGATTCTACGAGCAGTACTTC,CASSPNPGTGFYEQYF
TRBJ1-2,.,.,TRBV12-5,TGTGCTAGTGGTAGAACGGTGGGGGGAGACGGCTACACCTTC,CASGRTVGGDGYTF
TRBJ1-4,.,TRBD1,TRBV6-5,TGTGCCAGCAGTAATCCGGGACAGGGGAATGAAAAACTGTTTTTT,CASSNPGQGNEKLFF
TRBJ1-4,.,.,TRBV4-1,TGCGCCAGCAGCCAAGGGACAGCAAATAATGAAAAACTGTTTTTT,CASSQGTANNEKLFF
TRBJ2-7,.,.,TRBV18,TGTGCCAGCTCACCGAACAGATTGTTAAGCGAGCAGTACTTC,CASSPNRLLSEQYF
TRBJ1-5,.,.,TRBV11-2,TGTGCCAGCAGCTTAGTAGGGAATAGCAATCAGCCCCAGCATTTT,CASSLVGNSNQPQHF
TRBJ2-5,.,.,TRBV19,TGTGCCAGCAGGACCAGGTTGAAGGGACAAGAGACCCAGTACTTC,CASRTRLKGQETQYF
TRBJ1-1,.,.,TRBV2,TGTGCCAGCAGTGCTGATATGGGCACTGAAGCTTTCTTT,CASSADMGTEAFF